This entry describes one T cell receptor (beta chain). The antigen remains undetermined. This sample was taken from a study of OX40 agonist ivuxolimab in advanced cancers. About the study: The patients got ivuxolimab, which is an agonistic anti-OX40 (CD134) antibody. In three patients, partial responses were observed, one with hepatocellular carcinoma and two with cutaneous melanoma. Study-wide results and caveats: The authors also found low normalized T-cell clonal expansion in some nonresponders.

It was autoimmune disease history or systemic immunosuppression that excluded patients. Libraries were prepared by immunoSEQ multiplex PCR; TCRdb keeps only in-frame clonotypes and omits some of them. Altogether about 77,000 clones are present, about nine tenths being singletons, with the ten largest covering 6.2%. This specimen was CD4+ or CD8+ T cells sorted from blood, taken in a trial of the OX40 agonist ivuxolimab. This receptor was identified in an adult with an advanced solid tumor such as melanoma, head and neck, liver or kidney cancer.

CDR3 in DNA: TGCGCCAGCAGCCAAGATCAGGTTAGCGGGAGTATAAGGAACAACAATGAGCAGTTCTTC. This codes for CASSQDQVSGSIRNNNEQFF. The V gene is TRBV4-1, the J gene TRBJ2-1; 9 bases line up with TRBD2. Germline V gene sequence: CDR1 MGHRA, CDR2 YSYEKL. This CDR3 spans 20 amino acids. V lost 0 bases and J lost 5; bases outside the gene matches: 17.